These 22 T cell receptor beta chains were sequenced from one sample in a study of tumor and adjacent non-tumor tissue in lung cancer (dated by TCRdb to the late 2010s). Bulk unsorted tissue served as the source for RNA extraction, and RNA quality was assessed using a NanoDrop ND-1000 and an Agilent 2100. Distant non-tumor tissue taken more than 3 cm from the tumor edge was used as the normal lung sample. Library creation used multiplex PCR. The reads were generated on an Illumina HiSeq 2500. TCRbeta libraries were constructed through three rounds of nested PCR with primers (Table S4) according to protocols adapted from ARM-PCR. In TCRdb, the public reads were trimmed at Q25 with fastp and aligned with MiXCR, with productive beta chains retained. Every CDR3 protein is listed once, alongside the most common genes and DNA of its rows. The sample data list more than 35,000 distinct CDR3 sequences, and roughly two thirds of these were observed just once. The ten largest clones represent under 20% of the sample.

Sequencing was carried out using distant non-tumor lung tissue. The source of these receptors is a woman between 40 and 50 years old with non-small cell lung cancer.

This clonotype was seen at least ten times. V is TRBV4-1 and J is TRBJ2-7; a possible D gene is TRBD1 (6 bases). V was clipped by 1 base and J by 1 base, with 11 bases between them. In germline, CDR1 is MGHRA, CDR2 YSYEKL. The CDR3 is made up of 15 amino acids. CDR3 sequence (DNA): TGCGCCAGCAGCCAAGTCGCAGGGGAGTCCTACGAGCAGTACTTC. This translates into CASSQVAGESYEQYF.

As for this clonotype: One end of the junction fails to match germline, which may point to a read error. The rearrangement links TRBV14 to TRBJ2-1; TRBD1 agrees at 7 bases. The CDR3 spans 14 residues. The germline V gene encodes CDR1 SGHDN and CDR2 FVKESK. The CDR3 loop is CASSPGQPYSEQFF. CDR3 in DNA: TGTGCCAGCAGCCCGGGACAGCCCTACAGTGAGCAGTTCTTC.

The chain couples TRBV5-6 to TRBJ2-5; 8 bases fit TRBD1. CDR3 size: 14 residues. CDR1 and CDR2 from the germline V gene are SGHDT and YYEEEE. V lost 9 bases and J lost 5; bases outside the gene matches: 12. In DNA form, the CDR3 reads TGTGCCAACAGTTTACCCAGGGGGCACGAGACCCAGTACTTC. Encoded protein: CANSLPRGHETQYF.

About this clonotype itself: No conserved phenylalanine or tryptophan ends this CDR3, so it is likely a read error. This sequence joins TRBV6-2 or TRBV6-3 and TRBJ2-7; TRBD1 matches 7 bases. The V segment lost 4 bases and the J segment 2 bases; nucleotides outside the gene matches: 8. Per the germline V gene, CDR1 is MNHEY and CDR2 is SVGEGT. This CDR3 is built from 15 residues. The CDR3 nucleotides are TGTGCCAGCAGTTTCCCCAGGACAGGCACCTACGAGCAGTACTTA. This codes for CASSFPRTGTYEQYL.

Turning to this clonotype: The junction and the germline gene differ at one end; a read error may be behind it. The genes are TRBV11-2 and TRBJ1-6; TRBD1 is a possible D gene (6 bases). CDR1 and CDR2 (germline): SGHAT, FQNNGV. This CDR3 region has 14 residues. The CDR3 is CASDLGGPNSHLHF. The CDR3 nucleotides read TGTGCCAGCGACTTAGGGGGACCAAATTCACACCTCCACTTT.

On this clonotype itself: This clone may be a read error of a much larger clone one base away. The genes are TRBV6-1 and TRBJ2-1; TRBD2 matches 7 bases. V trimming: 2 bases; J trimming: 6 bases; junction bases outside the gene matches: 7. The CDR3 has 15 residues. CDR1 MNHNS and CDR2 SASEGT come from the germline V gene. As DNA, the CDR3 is TGTGCCAGCAGTGAAAACTCGGGAGGCGGCAATGAGCAGTTCTTC. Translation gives CASSENSGGGNEQFF.

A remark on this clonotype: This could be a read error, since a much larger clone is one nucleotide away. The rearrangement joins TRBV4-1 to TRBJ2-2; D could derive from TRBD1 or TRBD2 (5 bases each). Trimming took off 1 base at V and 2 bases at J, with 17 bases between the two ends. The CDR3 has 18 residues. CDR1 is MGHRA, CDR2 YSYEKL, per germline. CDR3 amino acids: CASSQGGAGVHNTGELFF. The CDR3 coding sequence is TGCGCCAGCAGCCAAGGAGGGGCGGGCGTACACAACACCGGGGAGCTGTTTTTT.

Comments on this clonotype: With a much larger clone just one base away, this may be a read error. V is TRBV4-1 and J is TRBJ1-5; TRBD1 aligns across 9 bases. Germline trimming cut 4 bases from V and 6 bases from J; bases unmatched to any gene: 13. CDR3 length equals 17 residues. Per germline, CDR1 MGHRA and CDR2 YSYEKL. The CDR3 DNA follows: TGCGCCAGCAGCCTGGGGAGGGGAGGGACAGGGAGTCAGCCCCAGCATTTT. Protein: CASSLGRGGTGSQPQHF.

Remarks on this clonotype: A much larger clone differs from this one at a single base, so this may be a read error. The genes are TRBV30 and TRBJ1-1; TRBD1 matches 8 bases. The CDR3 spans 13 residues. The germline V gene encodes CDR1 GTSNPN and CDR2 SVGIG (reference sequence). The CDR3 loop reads CAWSGTGLTEAIF. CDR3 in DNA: TGTGCCTGGAGTGGGACAGGGTTGACTGAAGCTATCTTT.

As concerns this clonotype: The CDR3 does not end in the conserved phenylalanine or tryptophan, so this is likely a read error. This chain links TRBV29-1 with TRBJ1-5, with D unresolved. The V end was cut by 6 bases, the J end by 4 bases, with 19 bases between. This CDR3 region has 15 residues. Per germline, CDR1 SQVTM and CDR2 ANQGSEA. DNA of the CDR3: TGCAGCGTAGCGGACGGGGTGTTAGGTAATCAGCCCCAGCATTTA. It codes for CSVADGVLGNQPQHL.

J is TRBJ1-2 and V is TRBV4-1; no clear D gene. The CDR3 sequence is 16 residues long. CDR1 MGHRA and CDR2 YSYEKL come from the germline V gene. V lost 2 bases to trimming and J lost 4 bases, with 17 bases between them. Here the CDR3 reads CASSQTIKSAPYGYTF. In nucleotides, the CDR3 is TGCGCCAGCAGCCAAACCATCAAGAGTGCTCCCTATGGCTACACCTTC.

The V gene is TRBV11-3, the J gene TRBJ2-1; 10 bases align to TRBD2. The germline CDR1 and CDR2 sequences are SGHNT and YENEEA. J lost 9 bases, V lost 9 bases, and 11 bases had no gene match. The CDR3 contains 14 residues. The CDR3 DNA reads TGTGCCAGGCCCGGGACTAGCGTGGTCGGTGAGCAGTTCTTC. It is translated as CARPGTSVVGEQFF.

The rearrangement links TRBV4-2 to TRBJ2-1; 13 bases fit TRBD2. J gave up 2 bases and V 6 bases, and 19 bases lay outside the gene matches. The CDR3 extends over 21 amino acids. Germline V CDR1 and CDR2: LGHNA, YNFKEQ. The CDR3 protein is CASSQYNGLAGDSGAYNEQFF. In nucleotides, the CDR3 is TGTGCCAGCAGTCAATACAACGGACTAGCGGGAGACAGTGGCGCCTACAATGAGCAGTTCTTC.

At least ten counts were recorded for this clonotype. The CDR3 DNA follows: TGTGCCAGCTCACCAAAGGGCTACGACGAGCAGTACTTC. This encodes CASSPKGYDEQYF. The chain combines TRBV18 with TRBJ2-7, with D uncertain. V dropped 2 bases and J dropped 5 bases, with 10 bases sitting between them. CDR1 and CDR2 (germline): KGHSH, LQKENI. The CDR3 loop spans 13 amino acids.

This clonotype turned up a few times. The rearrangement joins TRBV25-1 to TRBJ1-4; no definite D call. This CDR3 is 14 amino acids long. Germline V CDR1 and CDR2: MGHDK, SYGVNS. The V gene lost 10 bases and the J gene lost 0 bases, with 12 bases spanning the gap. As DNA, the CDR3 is TGTGCCACCTACCGACCGGCAACTAATGAAAAACTGTTTTTT. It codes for CATYRPATNEKLFF.

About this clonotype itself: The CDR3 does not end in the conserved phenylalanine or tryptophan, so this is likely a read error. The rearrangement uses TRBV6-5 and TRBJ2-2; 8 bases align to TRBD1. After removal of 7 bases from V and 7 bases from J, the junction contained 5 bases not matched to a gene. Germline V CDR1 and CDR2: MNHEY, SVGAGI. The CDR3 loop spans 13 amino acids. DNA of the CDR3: TGTGCCAGCAAGACAGGGGACAGCGGGGAGCTGTTTTCT. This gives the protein CASKTGDSGELFS.

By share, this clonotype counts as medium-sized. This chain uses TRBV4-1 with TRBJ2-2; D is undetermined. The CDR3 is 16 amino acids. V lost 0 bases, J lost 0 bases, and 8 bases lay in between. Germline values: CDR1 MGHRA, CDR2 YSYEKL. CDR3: CASSQEWATNTGELFF. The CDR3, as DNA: TGCGCCAGCAGCCAAGAATGGGCTACGAACACCGGGGAGCTGTTTTTT.

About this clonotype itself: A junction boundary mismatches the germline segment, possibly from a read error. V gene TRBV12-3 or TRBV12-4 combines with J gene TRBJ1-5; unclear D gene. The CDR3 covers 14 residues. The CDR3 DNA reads TGTGCCAGCAGTTTCGTAGGTCTCAATCAACCCCAGCATTTT. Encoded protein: CASSFVGLNQPQHF.

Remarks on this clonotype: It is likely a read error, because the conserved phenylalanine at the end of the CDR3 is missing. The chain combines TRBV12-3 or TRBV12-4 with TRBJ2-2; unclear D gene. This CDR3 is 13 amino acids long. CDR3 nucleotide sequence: TGCGCCAGCAGGCGTCAGAGCACCGGGGAGCTGTTTTAT. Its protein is CASRRQSTGELFY.

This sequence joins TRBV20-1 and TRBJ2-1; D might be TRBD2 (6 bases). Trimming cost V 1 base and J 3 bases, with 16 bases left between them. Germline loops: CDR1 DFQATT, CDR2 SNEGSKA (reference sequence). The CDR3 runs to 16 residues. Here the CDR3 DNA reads TGCAGTGCTAGAGGTGGCGGAGGGAAGGACTACAATGAGCAGTTCTTC. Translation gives CSARGGGGKDYNEQFF.

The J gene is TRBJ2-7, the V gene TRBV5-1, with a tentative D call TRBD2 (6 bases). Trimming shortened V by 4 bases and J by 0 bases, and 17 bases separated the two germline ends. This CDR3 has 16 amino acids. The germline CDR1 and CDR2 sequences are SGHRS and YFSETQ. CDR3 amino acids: CASSPVGGAGSYEQYF. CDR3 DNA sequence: TGCGCCAGCAGCCCGGTGGGTGGAGCGGGCTCCTACGAGCAGTACTTC.

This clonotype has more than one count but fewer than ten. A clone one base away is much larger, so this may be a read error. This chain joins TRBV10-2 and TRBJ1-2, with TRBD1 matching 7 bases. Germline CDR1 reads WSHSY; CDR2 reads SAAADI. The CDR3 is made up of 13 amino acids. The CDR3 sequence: CTSSEGAGYGYTF. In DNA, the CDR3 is TGCACCAGCAGTGAGGGGGCTGGCTATGGCTACACCTTC.